What follows describes a single TCR beta chain. Assay: immunoSEQ multiplex PCR; the TCRdb copy retains only in-frame clones and omits some. The sample holds fewer than 55,000 clones, 85% to 90% seen once. These data come from a study of CD4+ T cells in melanoma. Germline loops: CDR1 MDHEN, CDR2 SYDVKM. The V and J ends lost 4 bases and 7 bases respectively, with 14 bases between them. The CDR3 runs to 14 residues. This receptor was obtained from a human donor with melanoma. Sequenced: peripheral blood. The chain couples TRBV28 to TRBJ1-5; D gene uncertain. CDR3 region: CASSSASFQQPQHF. CDR3 bases: TGTGCCAGCAGTTCCGCCAGTTTTCAACAGCCCCAGCATTTT.